This T cell receptor beta chain was profiled in a study of blood T cell repertoires in COVID-19. Study-wide background: Donors in the United States, Italy and Spain gave samples during acute or convalescent COVID-19. In each case, the material was cDNA or gDNA derived from T cells, B-cell-depleted T cells, or PBMCs.

In the authors' methods: Amplification with reference gene primers provided the estimates of nucleated cell counts. TCRdb's copy holds only in-frame clones and misses some; the assay was immunoSEQ multiplex PCR. V, J and clone size are taken as reported in that table, and D and trimming were inferred from the DNA itself. The sample includes roughly 260,000 clones, around nine tenths seen only once; the top ten take over 7.5%. This CDR3 comprises 15 residues. The V gene's germline CDR1 is LGHNA and CDR2 YSLEER. The V and J ends lost 0 bases and 4 bases respectively, with 12 bases between them. The source material was peripheral blood. This sequence originates from a man between 35 and 55 years old who had recovered from COVID-19. V and J are TRBV4-3 and TRBJ1-2, with TRBD1 as a possible D gene (5 bases). The CDR3 protein is CASSQEEGSFYGYTF. DNA of the CDR3: TGCGCCAGCAGCCAAGAGGAGGGGTCCTTCTATGGCTACACCTTC.